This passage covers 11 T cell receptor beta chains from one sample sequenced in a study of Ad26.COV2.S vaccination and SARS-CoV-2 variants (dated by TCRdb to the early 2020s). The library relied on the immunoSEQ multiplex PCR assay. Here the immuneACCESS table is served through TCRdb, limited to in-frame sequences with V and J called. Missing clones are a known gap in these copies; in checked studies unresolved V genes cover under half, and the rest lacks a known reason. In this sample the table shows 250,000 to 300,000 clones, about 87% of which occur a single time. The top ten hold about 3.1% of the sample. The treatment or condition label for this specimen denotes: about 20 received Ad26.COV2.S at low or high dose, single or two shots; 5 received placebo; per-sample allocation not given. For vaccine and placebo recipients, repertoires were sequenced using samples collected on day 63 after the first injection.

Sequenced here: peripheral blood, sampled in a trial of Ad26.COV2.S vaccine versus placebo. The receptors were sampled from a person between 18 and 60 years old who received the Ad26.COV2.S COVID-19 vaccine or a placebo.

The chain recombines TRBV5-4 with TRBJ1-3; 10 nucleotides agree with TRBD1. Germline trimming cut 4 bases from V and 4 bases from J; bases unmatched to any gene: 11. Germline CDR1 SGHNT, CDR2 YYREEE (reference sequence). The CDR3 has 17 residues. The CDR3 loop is CASSPRRQGAGGNTIYF. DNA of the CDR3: TGTGCCAGCAGCCCCCGGCGACAGGGGGCTGGAGGAAACACCATATATTTT.

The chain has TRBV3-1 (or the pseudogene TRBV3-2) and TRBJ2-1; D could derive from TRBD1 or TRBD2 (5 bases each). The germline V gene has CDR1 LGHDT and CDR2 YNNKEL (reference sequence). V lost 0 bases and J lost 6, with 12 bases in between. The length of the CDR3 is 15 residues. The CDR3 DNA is TGTGCCAGCAGCCAAGAGGGGACGAGCCTCAATGAGCAGTTCTTC. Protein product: CASSQEGTSLNEQFF.

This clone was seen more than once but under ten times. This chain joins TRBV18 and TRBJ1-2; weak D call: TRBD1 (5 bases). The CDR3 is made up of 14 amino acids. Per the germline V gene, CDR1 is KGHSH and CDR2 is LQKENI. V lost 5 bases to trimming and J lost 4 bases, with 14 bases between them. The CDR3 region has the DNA TGTGCCAGCTCAGAGTCCCGGGACGGCTATGGCTACACCTTC. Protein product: CASSESRDGYGYTF.

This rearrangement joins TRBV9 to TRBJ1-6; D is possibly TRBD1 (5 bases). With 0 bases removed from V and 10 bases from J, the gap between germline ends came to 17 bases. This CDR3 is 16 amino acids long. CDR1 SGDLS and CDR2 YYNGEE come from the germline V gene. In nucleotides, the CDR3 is TGTGCCAGCAGCGTAGGGGACTTCAGCGGGAAGTCACCCCTCCACTTT. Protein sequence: CASSVGDFSGKSPLHF.

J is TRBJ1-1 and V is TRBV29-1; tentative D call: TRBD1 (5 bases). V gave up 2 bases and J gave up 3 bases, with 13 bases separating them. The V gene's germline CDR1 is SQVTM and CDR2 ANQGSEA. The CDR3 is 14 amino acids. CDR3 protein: CSVEKDTSDTEAFF. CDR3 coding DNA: TGCAGCGTTGAAAAGGACACGTCGGACACTGAAGCTTTCTTT.

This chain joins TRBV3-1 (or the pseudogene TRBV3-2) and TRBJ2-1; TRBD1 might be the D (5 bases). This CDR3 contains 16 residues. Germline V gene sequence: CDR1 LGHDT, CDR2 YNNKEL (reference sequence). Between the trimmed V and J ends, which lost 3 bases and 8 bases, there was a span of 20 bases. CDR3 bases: TGTGCCAGCAGCCAGGGTGGTGGAAACCGCAGGGATGAGCAGTTCTTC. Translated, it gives CASSQGGGNRRDEQFF.

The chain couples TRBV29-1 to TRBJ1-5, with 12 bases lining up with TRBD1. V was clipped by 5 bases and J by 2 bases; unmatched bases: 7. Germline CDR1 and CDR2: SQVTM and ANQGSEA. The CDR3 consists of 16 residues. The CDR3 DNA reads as TGCAGCGTTTCCGGGACAGGGGGCACGGGCAATCAGCCCCAGCATTTT. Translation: CSVSGTGGTGNQPQHF.

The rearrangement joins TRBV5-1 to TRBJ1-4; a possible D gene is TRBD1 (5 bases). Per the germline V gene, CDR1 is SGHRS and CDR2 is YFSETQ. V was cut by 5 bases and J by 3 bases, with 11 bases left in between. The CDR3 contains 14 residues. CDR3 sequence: CASSGDSSNEKLFF. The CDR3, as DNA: TGCGCCAGCAGTGGCGACAGCTCTAATGAAAAACTGTTTTTT.

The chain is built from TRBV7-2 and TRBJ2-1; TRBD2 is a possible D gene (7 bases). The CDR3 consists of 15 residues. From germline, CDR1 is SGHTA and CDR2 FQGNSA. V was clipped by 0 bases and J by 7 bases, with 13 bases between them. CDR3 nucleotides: TGTGCCAGCAGCTTAGCGGGGGGGCCTCGGAATGAGCAGTTCTTC. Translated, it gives CASSLAGGPRNEQFF.

The CDR3 protein is CASTDPPRGNTIYF. The CDR3 DNA sequence: TGTGCCAGCACCGACCCGCCAAGGGGAAACACCATATATTTT. The gene calls are TRBV6-1 and TRBJ1-3; D remains ambiguous. V was pared by 7 bases and J by 4 bases, with 14 bases between. CDR3 length: 14 amino acids. The germline CDR1 and CDR2 sequences are MNHNS and SASEGT.

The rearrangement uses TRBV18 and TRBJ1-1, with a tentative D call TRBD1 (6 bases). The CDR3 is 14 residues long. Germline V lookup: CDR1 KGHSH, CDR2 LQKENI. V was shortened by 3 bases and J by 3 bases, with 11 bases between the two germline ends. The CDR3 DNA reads TGTGCCAGCTCACCGGTGGACAGTGACACTGAAGCTTTCTTT. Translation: CASSPVDSDTEAFF.